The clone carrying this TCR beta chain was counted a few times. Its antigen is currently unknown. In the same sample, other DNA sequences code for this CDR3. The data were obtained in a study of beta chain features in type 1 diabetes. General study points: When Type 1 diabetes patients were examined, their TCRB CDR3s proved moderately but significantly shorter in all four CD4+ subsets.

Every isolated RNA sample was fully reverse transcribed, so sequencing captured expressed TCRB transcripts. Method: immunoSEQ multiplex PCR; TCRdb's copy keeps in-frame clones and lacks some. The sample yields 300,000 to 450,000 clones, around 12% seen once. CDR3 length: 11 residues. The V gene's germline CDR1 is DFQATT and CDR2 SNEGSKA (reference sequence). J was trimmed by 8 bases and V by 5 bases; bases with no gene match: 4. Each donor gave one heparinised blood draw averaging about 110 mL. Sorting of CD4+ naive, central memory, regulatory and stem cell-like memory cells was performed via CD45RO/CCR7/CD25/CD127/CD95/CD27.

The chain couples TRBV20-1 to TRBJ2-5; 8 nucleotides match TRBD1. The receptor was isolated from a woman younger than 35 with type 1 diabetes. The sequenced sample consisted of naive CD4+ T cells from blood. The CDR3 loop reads CSAAPGGTQYF. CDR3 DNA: TGCAGTGCTGCGCCAGGGGGCACCCAGTACTTC.